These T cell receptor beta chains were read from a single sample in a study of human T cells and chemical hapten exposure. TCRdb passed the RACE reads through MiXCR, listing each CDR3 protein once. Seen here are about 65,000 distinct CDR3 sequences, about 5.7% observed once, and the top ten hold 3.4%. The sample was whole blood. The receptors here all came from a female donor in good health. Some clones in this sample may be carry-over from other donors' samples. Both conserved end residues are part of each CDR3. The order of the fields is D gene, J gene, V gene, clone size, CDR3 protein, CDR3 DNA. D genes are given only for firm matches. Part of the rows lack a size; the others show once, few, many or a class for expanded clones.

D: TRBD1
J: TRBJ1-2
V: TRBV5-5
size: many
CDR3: CASSRTGAYGYTF
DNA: TGTGCCAGCAGCCGGACAGGGGCCTATGGCTACACCTTC

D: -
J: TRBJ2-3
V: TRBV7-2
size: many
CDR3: CASSFTGPPTQYF
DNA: TGTGCCAGCAGCTTTACCGGGCCACCTACGCAGTATTTT

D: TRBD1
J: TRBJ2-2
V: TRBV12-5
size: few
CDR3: CASGLDGTGVTGELFF
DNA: TGTGCTAGTGGTTTGGACGGGACAGGGGTCACCGGGGAGCTGTTTTTT

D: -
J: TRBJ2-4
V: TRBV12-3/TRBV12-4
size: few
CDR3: CASSLGTAGDIQYF
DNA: TGTGCCAGCAGTTTAGGGACAGCCGGGGACATTCAGTACTTC

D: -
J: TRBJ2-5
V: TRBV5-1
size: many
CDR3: CASGNRVLFQETQYF
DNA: TGCGCCAGCGGCAACAGGGTATTATTCCAAGAGACCCAGTACTTC

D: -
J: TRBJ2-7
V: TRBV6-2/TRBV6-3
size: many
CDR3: CASRPAISGAESYEQYF
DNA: TGTGCCAGCAGACCCGCAATATCGGGAGCAGAGTCCTACGAGCAGTACTTC

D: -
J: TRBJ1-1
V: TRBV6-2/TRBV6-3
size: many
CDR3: CASSFLTEAFF
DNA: TGTGCCAGCAGTTTCTTAACTGAAGCTTTCTTT

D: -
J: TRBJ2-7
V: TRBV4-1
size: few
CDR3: CASSQDRRGERYF
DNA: TGCGCCAGCAGCCAAGATCGCAGGGGCGAGCGGTACTTC

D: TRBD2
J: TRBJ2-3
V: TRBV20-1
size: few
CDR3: CSAMTSGRGDTQYF
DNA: TGCAGTGCCATGACTAGCGGGAGAGGAGATACGCAGTATTTT

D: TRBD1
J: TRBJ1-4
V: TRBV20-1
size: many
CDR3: CSAIDRGGEKLFF
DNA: TGCAGTGCTATTGACAGGGGAGGGGAAAAACTGTTTTTT

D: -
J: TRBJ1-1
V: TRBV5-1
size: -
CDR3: CASSLAAGIATEAFF
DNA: TGCGCCAGCAGCTTGGCAGCCGGGATAGCAACTGAAGCTTTCTTT

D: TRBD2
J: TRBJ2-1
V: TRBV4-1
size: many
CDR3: CASSPGLAGRRLRYNEQFF
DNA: TGCGCCAGCAGCCCGGGACTAGCGGGACGGAGGCTGAGGTACAATGAGCAGTTCTTC

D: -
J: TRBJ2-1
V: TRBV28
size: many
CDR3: CASSLSGGLNNEQFF
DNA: TGTGCCAGCAGTTTATCCGGGGGGCTTAACAATGAGCAGTTCTTC

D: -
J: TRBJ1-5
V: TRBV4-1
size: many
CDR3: CASSQGAFGFEPQHF
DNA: TGCGCCAGCAGCCAAGGGGCCTTTGGGTTCGAGCCCCAGCATTTT

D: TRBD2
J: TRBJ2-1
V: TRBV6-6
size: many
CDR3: CASTPGLAGGYNEQFF
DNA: TGTGCCAGCACACCCGGACTAGCGGGAGGGTACAATGAGCAGTTCTTC

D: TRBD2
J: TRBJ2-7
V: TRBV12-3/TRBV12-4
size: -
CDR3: CASSLGLAESQSYEQYF
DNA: TGTGCCAGCAGCCTTGGGCTAGCGGAATCTCAATCCTACGAGCAGTACTTC

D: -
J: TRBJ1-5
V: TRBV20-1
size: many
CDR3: CSAREDSSGQPQHF
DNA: TGCAGTGCTAGAGAGGACAGTTCAGGGCAGCCCCAGCATTTT

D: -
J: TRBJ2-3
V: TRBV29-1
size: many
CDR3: CSVVFGLHTDTQYF
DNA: TGCAGCGTTGTATTCGGGCTTCACACAGATACGCAGTATTTT

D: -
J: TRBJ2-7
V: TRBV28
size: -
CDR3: CASSTLLWTGNLAHYEQYF
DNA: TGTGCCAGCAGTACACTGCTATGGACCGGGAATCTCGCCCACTACGAGCAGTACTTC

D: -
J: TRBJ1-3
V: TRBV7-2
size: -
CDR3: CASSSTGAAGNTIYF
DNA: TGTGCCAGCAGCTCGACGGGTGCCGCTGGAAACACCATATATTTT

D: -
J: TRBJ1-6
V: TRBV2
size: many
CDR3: CATELWDAGRDNSPLHF
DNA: TGTGCCACCGAGCTTTGGGACGCCGGGAGAGATAATTCACCCCTCCACTTT

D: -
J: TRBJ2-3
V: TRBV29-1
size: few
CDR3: CSVEEEGGTDTQYF
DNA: TGCAGCGTTGAAGAGGAGGGAGGCACAGATACGCAGTATTTT

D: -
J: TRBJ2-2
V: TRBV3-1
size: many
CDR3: CASSQTGELFF
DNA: TGTGCCAGCAGCCAAACCGGGGAGCTGTTTTTT

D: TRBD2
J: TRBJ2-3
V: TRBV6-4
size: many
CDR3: CASSEGGSADTQYF
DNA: TGTGCCAGCAGTGAAGGCGGGAGCGCAGATACGCAGTATTTT

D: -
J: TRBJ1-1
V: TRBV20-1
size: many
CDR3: CSARDPDRSNTEAFF
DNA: TGCAGTGCTAGAGACCCAGACCGCTCTAACACTGAAGCTTTCTTT

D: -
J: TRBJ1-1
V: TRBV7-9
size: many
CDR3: CASSPTKNTEAFF
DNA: TGTGCCAGCAGCCCTACAAAGAACACTGAAGCTTTCTTT

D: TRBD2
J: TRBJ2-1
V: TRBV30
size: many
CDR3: CAWSVLSGLLSNEQFF
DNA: TGTGCCTGGAGTGTACTTTCGGGACTATTGTCCAATGAGCAGTTCTTC

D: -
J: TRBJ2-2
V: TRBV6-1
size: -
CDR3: CASSVEGLGTGELFF
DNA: TGTGCCAGCAGTGTCGAGGGGCTGGGCACCGGGGAGCTGTTTTTT

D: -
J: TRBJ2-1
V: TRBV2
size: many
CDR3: CASSGTVFYNEQFF
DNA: TGTGCCAGCAGTGGGACAGTTTTCTACAATGAGCAGTTCTTC

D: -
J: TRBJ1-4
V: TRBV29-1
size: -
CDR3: CSVSGDATNEKLFF
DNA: TGCAGCGTTTCAGGGGATGCAACTAATGAAAAACTGTTTTTT

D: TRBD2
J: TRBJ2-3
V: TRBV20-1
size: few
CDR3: CSAHGREGTDTQYF
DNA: TGCAGTGCTCATGGCCGGGAGGGCACAGATACGCAGTATTTT

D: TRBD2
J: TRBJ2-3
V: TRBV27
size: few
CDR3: CASSTGLAGGLLGGDTQYF
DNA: TGTGCCAGCAGTACGGGACTAGCGGGAGGCTTATTAGGGGGAGATACGCAGTATTTT

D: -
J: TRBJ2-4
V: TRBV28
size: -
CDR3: CASKPQQLAKNIQYF
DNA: TGTGCCAGCAAGCCCCAGCAACTAGCCAAAAACATTCAGTACTTC

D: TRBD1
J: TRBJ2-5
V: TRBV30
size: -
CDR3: CAWTDRDAGETQYF
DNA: TGTGCCTGGACCGACAGGGACGCAGGAGAGACCCAGTACTTC

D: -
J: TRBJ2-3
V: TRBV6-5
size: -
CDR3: CASSSLWGDTQYF
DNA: TGTGCCAGCAGTTCCCTTTGGGGGGATACGCAGTATTTT

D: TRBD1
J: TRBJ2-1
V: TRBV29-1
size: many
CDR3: CSGGQPYNEQFF
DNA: TGCAGTGGGGGACAGCCTTACAATGAGCAGTTCTTC

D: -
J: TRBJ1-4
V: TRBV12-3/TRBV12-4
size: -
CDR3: CASSYTATNEKLFF
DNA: TGTGCCAGCAGTTACACAGCAACTAATGAAAAACTGTTTTTT

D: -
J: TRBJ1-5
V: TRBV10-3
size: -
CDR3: CATGREGRDNQPQHF
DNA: TGTGCCACGGGGCGTGAGGGTCGGGACAATCAGCCCCAGCATTTT

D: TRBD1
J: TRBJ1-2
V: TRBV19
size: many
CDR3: CASSFTGTGGDGYTF
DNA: TGTGCCAGTAGCTTTACCGGGACAGGGGGTGATGGCTACACCTTC

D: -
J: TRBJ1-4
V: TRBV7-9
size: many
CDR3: CASTPDFVAEKLFF
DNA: TGTGCCAGCACCCCCGACTTCGTGGCTGAAAAACTGTTTTTT